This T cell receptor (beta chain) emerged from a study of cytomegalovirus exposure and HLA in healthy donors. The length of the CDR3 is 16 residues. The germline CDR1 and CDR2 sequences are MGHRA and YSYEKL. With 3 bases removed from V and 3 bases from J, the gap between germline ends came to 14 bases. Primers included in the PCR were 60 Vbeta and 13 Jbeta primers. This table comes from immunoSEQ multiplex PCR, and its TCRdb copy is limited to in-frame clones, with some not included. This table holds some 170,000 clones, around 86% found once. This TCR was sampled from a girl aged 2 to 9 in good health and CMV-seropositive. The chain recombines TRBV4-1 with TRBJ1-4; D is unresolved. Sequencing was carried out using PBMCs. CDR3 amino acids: CASSHPRRNANEKLFF. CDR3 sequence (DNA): TGCGCCAGCAGCCATCCGAGAAGAAACGCTAATGAAAAACTGTTTTTT.